Presented here are 28 T cell receptor beta chains from one specimen sequenced in a study of tumor-infiltrating lymphocytes in primary liver carcinoma. Co-extraction yielded RNA and DNA from roughly 20-30 mg of unsorted bulk tissue. Total RNA amounting to roughly 480 ng was the source from which TCR beta cDNA was made with a constant-region primer. Libraries covering TCR beta were generated through three nested multiplex PCR rounds (using a slightly modified ARM-PCR). The first two PCR rounds used TRBV1-TRBV30 primers with a Cbeta primer, approximately 10 cycles each. MiXCR was run by TCRdb on the multiplex PCR reads, yielding one entry per CDR3 protein. The table includes roughly 120,000 distinct CDR3 sequences, around 70% detected once. Specimen: tumor-adjacent normal liver tissue. These receptor sequences come from a woman aged 60-75 years with primary liver carcinoma and hepatitis B virus infection.

A note on this clonotype: This sequence may be a read error, since a much larger clone differs from it by one base. This rearrangement joins TRBV7-9 to TRBJ2-7, with D perhaps TRBD1 (6 bases). The CDR3 totals 16 residues. Deletions cut 5 bases from V and 1 base from J, with 18 bases between. Germline CDR1 is SEHNR and CDR2 is FQNEAQ (reference sequence). The CDR3 reads CASSLYGQKTSYEQYF. The DNA for the CDR3 is TGTGCCAGCAGCCTATACGGACAGAAAACTTCCTACGAGCAGTACTTC.

The CDR3 loop is CADNLLRTPYEQYF. Written as DNA, the CDR3 is TGTGCCGACAACTTACTCCGGACCCCCTACGAGCAGTACTTC. The chain carries TRBV11-2 and TRBJ2-7; D gene uncertain. The CDR3 loop spans 14 amino acids. Between the trimmed V and J ends, which lost 11 bases and 2 bases, there was a span of 19 bases. Germline loops: CDR1 SGHAT, CDR2 FQNNGV.

Points on this clonotype: One end of the junction varies from germline; a read error may be responsible. V is TRBV4-1 and J is TRBJ1-2; TRBD1 might be the D (6 bases). This CDR3 has 16 amino acids. Germline V gene sequence: CDR1 MGHRA, CDR2 YSYEKL. Written as DNA, the CDR3 is TGCGCCAGCAGCCAAGATCAGTGGACAGAAACGGGTGGCTATACCTTC. Amino acids: CASSQDQWTETGGYTF.

This sequence joins TRBV12-3 or TRBV12-4 and TRBJ1-3; D unclear. This CDR3 is built from 14 residues. The chain's CDR3 is CACSFTASGNTIYF. As DNA, the CDR3 is TGTGCTTGCAGTTTTACCGCCTCTGGAAACACCATATATTTT.

The gene calls are TRBV2 and TRBJ2-1; D is undetermined. The V and J ends lost 6 bases and 5 bases respectively, with 8 bases between them. The germline V gene has CDR1 SNHLY and CDR2 FYNNEI. The CDR3 extends over 12 amino acids. This chain's CDR3 is CASRRDHNEQFF. CDR3 nucleotides: TGTGCCAGCAGACGTGACCACAATGAGCAGTTCTTC.

The genes are TRBV29-1 and TRBJ2-1, with 7 nucleotides matching TRBD2. This CDR3 spans 14 amino acids. With V trimmed by 4 bases and J by 9 bases, 12 bases remained unmatched. CDR1 SQVTM and CDR2 ANQGSEA come from the germline V gene. The CDR3 sequence: CSVVTLAVGFEQFF. The CDR3 DNA reads TGCAGCGTTGTCACCCTAGCGGTAGGTTTTGAGCAGTTCTTC.

This clonotype was counted at least ten times. For the CDR3, the DNA is TGTGCCAGCAGTCCTAGCGGGAGGGCCATGGATACGCAGTATTTT. It codes for CASSPSGRAMDTQYF. This chain links TRBV5-4 with TRBJ2-3, with 12 bases aligning to TRBD2. After removal of 5 bases from V and 6 bases from J, the junction contained 7 bases not matched to a gene. Germline V gene lookup returns CDR1 SGHNT and CDR2 YYREEE (reference sequence). The CDR3 sequence is 15 residues long.

This clonotype has only a few counts. With a much larger clone just one base away, this may be a read error. V is TRBV10-2 and J is TRBJ2-3; D unresolved. There are 13 residues in the CDR3. V lost 6 bases and J 4 bases, leaving 11 bases between the germline ends. Germline lookup yields CDR1 WSHSY and CDR2 SAAADI. CDR3 sequence (DNA): TGCGCCAGCAGGATGCCTGGCGCAGATACGCAGTATTTT. Protein sequence: CASRMPGADTQYF.

With regard to this clonotype: The conserved final phenylalanine or tryptophan is absent from the CDR3, which likely points to a read error. The CDR3 DNA follows: TGTGCCAGCAGCGTCCGGTACTCCTACTACGAGCAGTACTCC. Translating it yields CASSVRYSYYEQYS. The genes are TRBV6-1 and TRBJ2-7; no clear D gene. Germline CDR1 is MNHNS and CDR2 is SASEGT. The CDR3 has 14 amino acids. V shed 6 bases and J shed 3 bases, with 15 bases lying between them.

Comment on this clonotype: A read error is possible here, since a much larger clone lies one base away. The chain links TRBV28 to TRBJ1-1; no clear D. CDR3 length: 15 residues. The germline CDR1 and CDR2 sequences are MDHEN and SYDVKM. The CDR3 here is CASSLRGRMNTETFF. The CDR3 coding sequence is TGTGCCAGCAGTTTGCGAGGACGGATGAACACTGAAACTTTCTTT.

This clonotype has at least ten counts. Here the CDR3 reads CASSQQLPPNSPLHF. CDR3 nucleotide sequence: TGCGCCAGCAGCCAACAACTCCCACCAAATTCACCCCTCCACTTT. The V and J genes are TRBV4-1 and TRBJ1-6; D remains unclear. Trimming removed 2 bases at V and 7 bases at J, with 12 bases between. CDR1 and CDR2 from the germline V gene are MGHRA and YSYEKL. The CDR3 has 15 residues.

This clonotype was recorded once. A much bigger clone sits one base away, suggesting this may be a read error. CDR3 loop: CASSYAGDYNEQFF. As DNA, the CDR3 is TGTGCCAGCAGCTACGCAGGGGACTACAATGAGCAGTTCTTC. V gene TRBV7-9 combines with J gene TRBJ2-1; perhaps TRBD1 as D (6 bases). Germline V gene data show CDR1 as SEHNR and CDR2 as FQNEAQ (reference sequence). The CDR3 runs to 14 residues. Trimming took off 4 bases at V and 3 bases at J, with 10 bases between the two ends.

The chain is built from TRBV6-6 and TRBJ2-3; D remains unclear. Germline CDR1 reads MNHNY; CDR2 reads SVGAGI (reference sequence). The length of the CDR3 is 10 residues. Deletions cut 8 bases from V and 15 bases from J, with 15 bases between. The CDR3 nucleotides are TGTGCCAGCGCTACAGATACGAATTATTTT. Its translation is CASATDTNYF.

This clonotype has ten or more counts. V usage is TRBV7-8 and J usage is TRBJ2-1; 8 bases are shared with TRBD2. After removal of 0 bases from V and 8 bases from J, the junction contained 9 bases not matched to a gene. This CDR3 is built from 16 residues. CDR1 is SGHVS and CDR2 is FQNEAQ in the germline V gene. CDR3 residues: CASSLARSGRAHEQFF. The CDR3 DNA sequence: TGTGCCAGCAGCTTAGCGAGGAGCGGGAGAGCCCATGAGCAGTTCTTC.

This clonotype was detected once. The junction differs from germline at one of its ends, possibly a read error. The chain employs TRBV10-3 and TRBJ2-5; no clear D gene. The CDR3 spans 15 residues. Germline CDR1 reads ENHRY; CDR2 reads SYGVKD. The CDR3 DNA is TGTGCCATCAGTGAGTCGGCTACCATACAAGAGTCCCAGTACTTC. It specifies CAISESATIQESQYF.

This clonotype was seen ten or more times. This sequence joins TRBV10-2 and TRBJ2-2; D not resolved. Trimming took 3 bases from V and 4 from J, leaving 6 bases between them. CDR1 is WSHSY, CDR2 SAAADI, per germline. This CDR3 comprises 13 residues. In DNA, the CDR3 is TGCGCCAGCAGTGACCGTACCACCGGGGAGCTGTTTTTT. As protein: CASSDRTTGELFF.

This clonotype was detected many times. J is TRBJ2-7 and V is TRBV6-1, with D tentatively TRBD1 (5 bases). V was shortened by 8 bases and J by 0 bases, with 14 bases between the two germline ends. Germline V gives CDR1 MNHNS, CDR2 SASEGT. This CDR3 comprises 14 residues. The CDR3 DNA reads as TGTGCCAGCGAGACAGAGGTGAGCTCCTACGAGCAGTACTTC. Residues: CASETEVSSYEQYF.

In regard to this clonotype: The conserved closing phenylalanine or tryptophan is absent in this CDR3, likely reflecting a read error. The chain links TRBV11-2 to TRBJ2-4; weak D call: TRBD1 (6 bases). CDR3 length: 14 residues. The germline V gene has CDR1 SGHAT and CDR2 FQNNGV. Here the CDR3 DNA reads TGTGTCAGCAGCTCCGGGACATGGTTAAACATTCAGTACCTC. Amino acid sequence: CVSSSGTWLNIQYL.

Many counts were recorded for this clonotype. The rearrangement joins TRBV28 to TRBJ1-2; 7 bases agree with TRBD1. The CDR3 length is 13 residues. J gave up 4 bases and V 5 bases, and 4 bases lay outside the gene matches. The germline V gene has CDR1 MDHEN and CDR2 SYDVKM. CDR3 sequence reads: CASSEGAGYGYTF. In DNA, the CDR3 is TGTGCCAGCAGTGAGGGGGCCGGCTATGGCTACACCTTC.

Concerning this clonotype: Sequence at one end of the junction differs from germline and may be a read error. The chain has TRBV28 and TRBJ2-5; D possibly corresponds to TRBD1 (6 bases). The CDR3 has 13 residues. Germline lookup yields CDR1 MDHEN and CDR2 SYDVKM. The DNA of the CDR3 is TGTACCAGCAGTCCCCGCACAGGGGAGACCCAGTACTTC. It yields the protein CTSSPRTGETQYF.

The chain carries TRBV11-2 and TRBJ2-2, with D possibly TRBD2 on 5 matching bases. This CDR3 is 15 amino acids long. The V and J ends lost 5 bases and 9 bases respectively, with 19 bases between them. Germline loops: CDR1 SGHAT, CDR2 FQNNGV. The CDR3 nucleotides are TGTGCCAGCAGCCGGGCTAGCAGGAGTGGCTGGGAGCTGTTTTTT. Encoded protein: CASSRASRSGWELFF. Complete variable domain (other parts from reference TRBV11-2 and TRBJ2-2): EAGVAQSPRYKIIEKRQSVAFWCNPISGHATLYWYQQILGQGPKLLIQFQNNGVVDDSQLPKDRFSAERLKGVDSTLKIQPAKLEDSAVYLCASSRASRSGWELFFGEGSRLTVL.

The CDR3 is CASSHQAGRDGEQFF. CDR3 DNA sequence: TGTGCCAGCAGCCACCAGGCGGGACGAGACGGTGAGCAGTTCTTC. This chain connects TRBV11-2 to TRBJ2-1; D possibly corresponds to TRBD2 (6 bases). V was pared by 5 bases and J by 9 bases, with 20 bases between. Per germline, CDR1 SGHAT and CDR2 FQNNGV. This CDR3 contains 15 residues.

This clonotype was picked up many times. The chain uses TRBV28 and TRBJ2-1; no reliable D call. CDR3 length: 13 amino acids. Trimming took 1 base from V and 7 from J, leaving 8 bases between them. Germline V gene sequence: CDR1 MDHEN, CDR2 SYDVKM. This CDR3 is CASSLFRVNEQFF. CDR3 DNA sequence: TGTGCCAGCAGTTTATTCCGGGTTAATGAGCAGTTCTTC. Variable domain in full (rest from reference TRBV28 and TRBJ2-1): DVKVTQSSRYLVKRTGEKVFLECVQDMDHENMFWYRQDPGLGLRLIYFSYDVKMKEKGDIPEGYSVSREKKERFSLILESASTNQTSMYLCASSLFRVNEQFFGPGTRLTVL.

The table lists this clonotype with many counts. The rearrangement uses TRBV12-3 or TRBV12-4 and TRBJ2-1; 12 bases are a match to TRBD2. The V segment lost 6 bases and the J segment 7 bases; nucleotides outside the gene matches: 7. The CDR3 totals 15 residues. The CDR3 nucleotides read TGTGCCAGCAGGCGACTAGCGGGAGTTGGGAATGAGCAGTTCTTC. Its translation is CASRRLAGVGNEQFF.

In the case of this clonotype: A read error may be the cause here, since a much bigger clone is one base away. This rearrangement joins TRBV7-3 to TRBJ1-2; D possibly corresponds to TRBD1 (5 bases). This CDR3 has 15 amino acids. The germline gives CDR1 SGHTA, CDR2 FQGTGA. CDR3 residues: CASSLGPGANYGHTF. The CDR3 nucleotides are TGTGCCAGCAGCTTGGGCCCCGGGGCCAACTATGGCCACACCTTC.

The rearrangement links TRBV7-2 to TRBJ2-3, with TRBD2 matching over 7 bases. CDR3 size: 18 residues. J gave up 3 bases and V 1 base, and 13 bases lay outside the gene matches. The germline V gene encodes CDR1 SGHTA and CDR2 FQGNSA. The DNA of the CDR3 is TGTGCCAGCAGCTTAGAACGGCCGTGGCGGGAGCAAACAGATACGCAGTATTTT. Translating it yields CASSLERPWREQTDTQYF.

Comments on this clonotype: Germline and junction disagree at one end, which may indicate a read error. The rearrangement joins TRBV6-5 to TRBJ2-3; no reliable D call. CDR3 size: 14 residues. CDR1 is MNHEY and CDR2 is SVGAGI in the germline V gene. Written as DNA, the CDR3 is TGTGCCAGTAGTTATGTGTCCGGCACAGATATGCAGTATTTT. It yields the protein CASSYVSGTDMQYF.

About this clonotype itself: Its ends do not fully match the called genes, so a read error is possible. The CDR3 DNA follows: TGTGCCAGCAACTTAATTCCGGGACCATGGGCCCAGTACTTC. It specifies CASNLIPGPWAQYF. The genes are TRBV11-2 and TRBJ2-5; the D call may be TRBD1 or TRBD2 (5 bases each). Germline-derived CDR1 and CDR2 are SGHAT and FQNNGV. The CDR3 is 14 residues long.